Shown below are 11 T cell receptor beta chains from a single sample sequenced in a study of cytomegalovirus exposure and HLA in healthy donors. Clones were read by immunoSEQ multiplex PCR, and TCRdb kept only the in-frame ones, dropping some. This table holds about 73,000 clones, over 85% found once. Specimen: PBMCs. These receptors all stem from a woman between 18 and 30 years old in good health and CMV-seropositive.

The chain has TRBV28 and TRBJ2-3, with TRBD2 identical over 11 bases. V shed 4 bases, J shed 0 bases, and the junction held 12 bases outside the gene matches. The length of the CDR3 is 19 residues. The germline gives CDR1 MDHEN, CDR2 SYDVKM. CDR3 nucleotides: TGTGCCAGCAGTTCAGCTGGGCTAGCGGGGGGCATCAGCACAGATACGCAGTATTTT. It encodes CASSSAGLAGGISTDTQYF. Variable domain in full (rest from reference TRBV28 and TRBJ2-3): DVKVTQSSRYLVKRTGEKVFLECVQDMDHENMFWYRQDPGLGLRLIYFSYDVKMKEKGDIPEGYSVSREKKERFSLILESASTNQTSMYLCASSSAGLAGGISTDTQYFGPGTRLTVL.

V and J are TRBV19 and TRBJ2-7, with D perhaps TRBD1 (5 bases). The V end lost 6 bases, the J end lost 4 bases, and 16 bases lay between the germline ends. Germline lookup yields CDR1 LNHDA and CDR2 SQIVND (reference sequence). The CDR3 sequence is 14 residues long. This CDR3 reads CASRQQVGSYEQYF. The CDR3, as DNA: TGTGCCAGTAGACAACAGGTGGGATCATACGAGCAGTACTTC.

This sequence joins TRBV10-3 and TRBJ2-1; 8 bases align to TRBD1. This CDR3 has 17 amino acids. J lost 4 bases, V lost 6 bases, and 14 bases had no gene match. The germline CDR1 and CDR2 sequences are ENHRY and SYGVKD. The CDR3 coding sequence is TGTGCCATCAGCACCCGGGGGCAGGGGGCTACTTACAATGAGCAGTTCTTC. It yields the protein CAISTRGQGATYNEQFF.

This chain connects TRBV18 to TRBJ2-1; 8 bases fit TRBD2. The CDR3 has 18 amino acids. CDR1 is KGHSH, CDR2 LQKENI, per germline. V lost 0 bases to trimming and J lost 0 bases; unmatched junction nucleotides: 7. Here the CDR3 DNA reads TGTGCCAGCTCACCACCGATAGCGGGGTCACTCTCCTACAATGAGCAGTTCTTC. Translation gives CASSPPIAGSLSYNEQFF. Using reference TRBV18 and TRBJ2-1 for the parts outside the CDR3, the full variable domain is NAGVMQNPRHLVRRRGQEARLRCSPMKGHSHVYWYRQLPEEGLKFMVYLQKENIIDESGMPKERFSAEFPKEGPSILRIQQVVRGDSAAYFCASSPPIAGSLSYNEQFFGPGTRLTVL.

The genes are TRBV20-1 and TRBJ1-2, with D unresolved. The V gene's germline CDR1 is DFQATT and CDR2 SNEGSKA (reference sequence). Trimming cost V 6 bases and J 8 bases, with 13 bases left between them. This CDR3 has 11 residues. The CDR3 coding sequence is TGCAGTGCCACTAGGTCCCAGGGCTACACCTTC. Its protein product is CSATRSQGYTF.

The gene calls are TRBV5-6 and TRBJ2-7; tentative D call: TRBD2 (5 bases). From germline, CDR1 is SGHDT and CDR2 YYEEEE. CDR3 length equals 13 residues. V was trimmed by 1 base and J by 4 bases, leaving 9 bases between them. The CDR3 DNA reads TGTGCCAGCAGCTTGTCCCCGGGGTACGAGCAGTACTTC. The encoded protein is CASSLSPGYEQYF.

The chain employs TRBV7-8 and TRBJ2-7, with 9 bases matching TRBD1. After removal of 5 bases from V and 0 bases from J, the junction contained 8 bases not matched to a gene. Looked up from germline, CDR1 is SGHVS and CDR2 is FQNEAQ. The CDR3 totals 16 residues. The CDR3 reads CASSPRGDRVSYEQYF. The CDR3 DNA sequence: TGTGCCAGCAGCCCCCGGGGGGACAGGGTCTCCTACGAGCAGTACTTC.

V and J are TRBV19 and TRBJ1-1; 7 bases agree with TRBD1. CDR1 and CDR2 from the germline V gene are LNHDA and SQIVND (reference sequence). The length of the CDR3 is 15 residues. Germline trimming cut 7 bases from V and 3 bases from J; bases unmatched to any gene: 11. CDR3 sequence reads: CASKASGQTDTEAFF. CDR3 sequence (DNA): TGTGCCAGTAAGGCATCGGGACAGACCGACACTGAAGCTTTCTTT.

The rearrangement uses TRBV19 and TRBJ2-1; 8 nucleotides align to TRBD2. J gave up 10 bases and V 5 bases, and 7 bases lay outside the gene matches. The V gene's germline CDR1 is LNHDA and CDR2 SQIVND (reference sequence). The CDR3 runs to 13 residues. In nucleotides, the CDR3 is TGTGCCAGTAGTTTTGGGACTAGTAGAGAGCAGTTCTTC. It encodes CASSFGTSREQFF.

This clone was seen once. This chain links TRBV4-3 with TRBJ1-6; 7 positions agree with TRBD1. Germline V lookup: CDR1 LGHNA, CDR2 YSLEER. Trimming at V came to 6 bases and at J to 6 bases, leaving 5 bases not matched to a gene. This CDR3 region has 14 residues. The CDR3 DNA is TGCGCCAGCAGAGTAAACAGGGGTAATTCACCCCTCCACTTT. It encodes CASRVNRGNSPLHF.

The chain recombines TRBV6-6 with TRBJ2-7; 8 nucleotides align to TRBD2. Germline V lookup: CDR1 MNHNY, CDR2 SVGAGI (reference sequence). V was clipped by 2 bases and J by 5 bases; unmatched bases: 8. The CDR3 is 15 amino acids. The CDR3, as DNA: TGTGCCAGCAGTTACATGGCGGGGGGCAACGACGAGCAGTACTTC. Translation gives CASSYMAGGNDEQYF.